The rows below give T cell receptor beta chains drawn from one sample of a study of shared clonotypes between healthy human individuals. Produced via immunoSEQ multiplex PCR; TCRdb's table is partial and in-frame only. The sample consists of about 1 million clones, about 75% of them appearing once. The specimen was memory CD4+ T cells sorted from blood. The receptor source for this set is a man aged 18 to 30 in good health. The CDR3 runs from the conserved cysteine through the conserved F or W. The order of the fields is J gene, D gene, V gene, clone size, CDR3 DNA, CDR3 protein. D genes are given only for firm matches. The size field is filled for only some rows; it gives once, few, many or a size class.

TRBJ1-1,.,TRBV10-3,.,TGTGCCATCAGTCCAGACCGGCACACTGAAGCTTTCTTT,CAISPDRHTEAFF
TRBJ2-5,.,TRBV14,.,TGTGCCAGCAGCCAAGTAGAGACCCAGTACTTC,CASSQVETQYF
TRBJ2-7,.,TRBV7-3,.,TGTGCCAGCAGCTTAGTACGCGGTGAGCAGTACTTC,CASSLVRGEQYF
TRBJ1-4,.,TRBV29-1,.,TGCAGCGTTAGGGACCCTTATAATGAAAAACTGTTTTTT,CSVRDPYNEKLFF
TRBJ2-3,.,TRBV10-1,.,TGCGCCAGCAGTGAGGGCGGAGTGGGGGTCACAGATACGCAGTATTTT,CASSEGGVGVTDTQYF
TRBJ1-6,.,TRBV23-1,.,TGCGCCAGCAGTTACGTAAGCCTCCGGGACTATAATTCACCCCTCCACTTT,CASSYVSLRDYNSPLHF
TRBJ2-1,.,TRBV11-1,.,TGTGCCAGCAGCTTAGACAGGGATGAGCAGTTCTTC,CASSLDRDEQFF
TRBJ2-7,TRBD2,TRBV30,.,TGTGCCTGGAACAAAATCAAGCGGGGCTACGAGCAGTACTTC,CAWNKIKRGYEQYF
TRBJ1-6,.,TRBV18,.,TGTGCCAGCTCAGACGGAGGGAAATCACCCCTCCACTTT,CASSDGGKSPLHF
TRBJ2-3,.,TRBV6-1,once,TGTGCCAGCAGTGAGCAATACACAGATACGCAGTATTTT,CASSEQYTDTQYF
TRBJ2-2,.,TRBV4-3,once,TGCGCCAGCAGCCAAGTTTTGGGATTGGCGGACGGGGAGCTGTTTTTT,CASSQVLGLADGELFF
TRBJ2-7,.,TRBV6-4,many,TGTGCCAGCAGCCCCCTCTTGTTGGAGCACTCCTACGAGCAGTACTTC,CASSPLLLEHSYEQYF
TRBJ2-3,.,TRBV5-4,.,TGTGCCAGCAGCTTGGGACTCACCAGCACAGATACGCAGTATTTT,CASSLGLTSTDTQYF
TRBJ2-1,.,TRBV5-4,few,TGTGCCAGCAGCTCGGGGACCCTTGGAAATGAGCAGTTCTTC,CASSSGTLGNEQFF
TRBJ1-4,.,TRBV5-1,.,TGCGCCAGCAGCCCGTCGGAACTAGGGGGAAAACTGTTTTTT,CASSPSELGGKLFF
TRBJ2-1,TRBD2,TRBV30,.,TGTGCCTTTAGCGGGGGGGCTTACAATGAGCAGTTCTTC,CAFSGGAYNEQFF
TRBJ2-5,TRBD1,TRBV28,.,TGTGCCAGCAGTCTACAGGGGTTAAGGGAGACCCAGTACTTC,CASSLQGLRETQYF
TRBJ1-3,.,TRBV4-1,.,TGCGCCAGCAGCCCCCAGTTTCTTGAGGCCAACACCATATATTTT,CASSPQFLEANTIYF
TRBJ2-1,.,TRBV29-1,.,TGCAGCGTTGGGAAGGCGGGCTCCTACAATGAGCAGTTCTTC,CSVGKAGSYNEQFF
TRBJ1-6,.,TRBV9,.,TGTGCCAGCAGCGTAGGTAGACATAGTTCACCCCTCCACTTT,CASSVGRHSSPLHF
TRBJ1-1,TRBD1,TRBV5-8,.,TGTGCCAGCAGCTTCCAGGGGGCGGCTTTCTTT,CASSFQGAAFF
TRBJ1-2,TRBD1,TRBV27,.,TGTGCCAGCAGTCAGGGGGCCTCTAACTATGGCTACACCTTC,CASSQGASNYGYTF
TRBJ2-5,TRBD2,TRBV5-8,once,TGTGCCAGCAGCCGGGCCGGCGGGGGTGAGACCCAGTACTTC,CASSRAGGGETQYF
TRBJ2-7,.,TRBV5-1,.,TGCGCCAGCAGCTTGGATCGCCACGAGCAGTACTTC,CASSLDRHEQYF
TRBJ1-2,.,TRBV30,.,TGTGCCTGGAGGGTGTTAGCTAACTATGGCTACACCTTC,CAWRVLANYGYTF
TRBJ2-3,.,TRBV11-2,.,TGTGCCAGCAGGAGGGATGGGAAGGACACAGATACGCAGTATTTT,CASRRDGKDTDTQYF
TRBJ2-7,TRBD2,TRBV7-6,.,TGTGCCAGCAGCTCAACCGGGACTAGCGGGGACGAGCAGTACTTC,CASSSTGTSGDEQYF
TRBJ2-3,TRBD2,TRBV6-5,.,TGTGCCAGCAGACTACTAGCGGGAGGACGGGATACGCAGTATTTT,CASRLLAGGRDTQYF
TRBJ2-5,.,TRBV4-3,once,TGCGCCAGCAGCCAGGGATCCCCGGGAGTTTCCCAAGAGACCCAGTACTTC,CASSQGSPGVSQETQYF
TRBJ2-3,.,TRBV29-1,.,TGCAGCGTTGAGACGATGCAGGTTACGCAGTATTTT,CSVETMQVTQYF
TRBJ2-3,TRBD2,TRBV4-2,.,TGTGCCAGCAGCCAAACTAGCGGGGGGGCAGATACGCAGTATTTT,CASSQTSGGADTQYF
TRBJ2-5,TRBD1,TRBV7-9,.,TGTGCCAGCAGCACGGGACAGGGGGCTTGGGAGACCCAGTACTTC,CASSTGQGAWETQYF
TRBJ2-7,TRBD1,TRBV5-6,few,TGTGCCAGCACCACCGGACAGGGGTCCTACGAGCAGTACTTC,CASTTGQGSYEQYF
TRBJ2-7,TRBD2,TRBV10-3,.,TGTGCCATCACCGGACTAGCGGGAGACCACGAGCAGTACTTC,CAITGLAGDHEQYF
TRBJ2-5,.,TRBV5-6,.,TGTGCCAGTGGGACAACCCTCCAAGAGACCCAGTACTTC,CASGTTLQETQYF